This TCR beta chain is drawn from a study of OX40 agonist ivuxolimab in advanced cancers. Trimming pared 4 bases from V and 12 bases from J, leaving 13 bases between. This CDR3 is 12 amino acids long. The germline V gene encodes CDR1 SEHNR and CDR2 FQNEAQ (reference sequence). As for this clone: Its antigen is undetermined.

Libraries were prepared by immunoSEQ multiplex PCR; TCRdb keeps only in-frame clonotypes and omits some of them. The sample includes about 24,000 clones, 73% of them seen just once. General observations from the study: CD4+ and CD8+ blood T cells expanded clonally by week 6 at 0.1 to 3.0 mg/kg.

This clonotype originated in an adult with an advanced solid tumor such as melanoma, head and neck, liver or kidney cancer. Sample: CD4+ or CD8+ T cells sorted from blood, taken in a trial of the OX40 agonist ivuxolimab. V usage is TRBV7-9 and J usage is TRBJ2-4; D is unresolved. The CDR3 loop is CASSSPPFYQYF. In nucleotides, the CDR3 is TGTGCCAGCAGCTCCCCGCCATTCTATCAGTACTTC.